The 31 T cell receptor beta chains listed next were all sequenced from one sample in a study of OX40 agonist ivuxolimab in advanced cancers. Measured with immunoSEQ multiplex PCR; TCRdb has only the in-frame clones, and not every one. The repertoire holds about 150,000 clones, with approximately 94% as singletons. The specimen comprised CD4+ or CD8+ T cells sorted from blood, sampled in a trial of the OX40 agonist ivuxolimab. The source of these receptors is an adult with an advanced solid tumor such as melanoma, head and neck, liver or kidney cancer.

This rearrangement joins TRBV10-3 to TRBJ1-2, with D uncertain. The CDR3 length is 12 residues. Trimming shortened V by 2 bases and J by 4 bases, and 5 bases separated the two germline ends. Germline CDR1 is ENHRY and CDR2 is SYGVKD. The CDR3, as DNA: TGTGCCATCAGTGAGGGCACCTATGGCTACACCTTC. Residues: CAISEGTYGYTF.

The V call is TRBV30, the J call TRBJ2-1, with no clear D. Trimming pared 0 bases from V and 7 bases from J, leaving 10 bases between. The length of the CDR3 is 13 residues. Germline CDR1 and CDR2: GTSNPN and SVGIG (reference sequence). The CDR3 coding sequence is TGTGCCTGGAGTGTTAACGGCCAGAATGAGCAGTTCTTC. Its translation is CAWSVNGQNEQFF.

The rearrangement links TRBV4-2 to TRBJ2-3; TRBD2 agrees at 12 bases. The CDR3 is 15 residues long. CDR1 is LGHNA, CDR2 YNFKEQ, per germline. The V segment lost 7 bases and the J segment 3 bases; nucleotides outside the gene matches: 5. This CDR3 reads CASTPGTSGTDTQYF. CDR3 bases: TGTGCCAGCACCCCCGGGACTAGCGGGACAGATACGCAGTATTTT.

This clone turned up a few times. The gene calls are TRBV5-4 and TRBJ2-5, with 13 bases that match TRBD2. The V gene's germline CDR1 is SGHNT and CDR2 YYREEE (reference sequence). This CDR3 region has 18 residues. V dropped 5 bases and J dropped 1; count of bases not matched to a gene: 11. The CDR3 nucleotides are TGTGCCAGCAGGACCGAACCGGGACTAGCGGGGCTCCAAGAGACCCAGTACTTC. It yields the protein CASRTEPGLAGLQETQYF.

The chain carries TRBV28 and TRBJ2-7; D is tentatively TRBD1 or TRBD2 (5 bases each). This CDR3 contains 15 residues. Germline V lookup: CDR1 MDHEN, CDR2 SYDVKM. Trimming removed 6 bases from V and 7 bases from J, with 22 bases in between. CDR3 nucleotide sequence: TGTGCCAGCAGGGGACCGGGACCAACGGTCAGAGAGCAGTACTTC. Translation: CASRGPGPTVREQYF.

The V gene is TRBV18, the J gene TRBJ2-6; a weak D match, TRBD1 (7 bases). The CDR3 covers 17 residues. The germline V and J ends were trimmed by 3 bases and 3 bases, with 15 bases remaining between them. Germline V gene data show CDR1 as KGHSH and CDR2 as LQKENI. The CDR3 coding sequence is TGTGCCAGCTCACCCCAGGAGGGGGCATATGGGGCCAACGTCCTGACTTTC. Its protein is CASSPQEGAYGANVLTF.

This chain links TRBV27 with TRBJ1-1; D call uncertain. V was clipped by 7 bases and J by 1 base, with 19 bases between them. CDR1 is MNHEY, CDR2 SMNVEV, per germline (reference sequence). CDR3 size: 16 residues. For the CDR3, the DNA is TGTGCCAGCACCAAGATCCCCGTCAGGCCGAACACTGAAGCTTTCTTT. It encodes CASTKIPVRPNTEAFF.

The V gene is TRBV18, the J gene TRBJ1-2; no clear D gene. The CDR3 runs to 14 residues. Germline V gene sequence: CDR1 KGHSH, CDR2 LQKENI. V lost 3 bases and J 9 bases, leaving 17 bases between the germline ends. The CDR3 coding sequence is TGTGCCAGCTCACCCACTGGCTCCCGGTGGCGCTACACCTTC. Translating gives CASSPTGSRWRYTF.

The genes are TRBV2 and TRBJ1-6; perhaps TRBD1 as D (6 bases). The germline V gene encodes CDR1 SNHLY and CDR2 FYNNEI. Trimming took 9 bases from V and 10 from J, leaving 13 bases between them. The CDR3 is made up of 12 amino acids. In DNA, the CDR3 is TGTGCCAGGAAGACAGGTTCCTCACCCCTCCACTTT. Residues: CARKTGSSPLHF.

In its sample, this clone was seen once. J is TRBJ2-7 and V is TRBV28; TRBD2 matches 7 bases. The CDR3 extends over 14 amino acids. The trim removed 7 bases at V and 6 bases at J, leaving 12 bases unmatched. Germline CDR1 reads MDHEN; CDR2 reads SYDVKM. Here the CDR3 reads CASTPPAGGGEQYF. The CDR3 coding sequence is TGTGCCAGCACCCCCCCGGCAGGCGGGGGCGAGCAGTACTTC.

CDR3 loop: CASSLDGRYSYEQYF. CDR3 DNA: TGTGCCAGCAGCTTAGATGGCCGTTACTCCTACGAGCAGTACTTC. The chain recombines TRBV11-3 with TRBJ2-7; no clear D. Between the trimmed V and J ends, which lost 0 bases and 0 bases, there was a span of 9 bases. The CDR3 loop spans 15 amino acids. Germline values: CDR1 SGHNT, CDR2 YENEEA.

This sequence joins TRBV4-1 and TRBJ2-5, with a weak D call TRBD2 (5 bases). Germline-derived CDR1 and CDR2 are MGHRA and YSYEKL. Trimming pared 3 bases from V and 4 bases from J, leaving 15 bases between. This CDR3 contains 15 residues. CDR3 loop: CASSHLSAGGETQYF. CDR3 DNA sequence: TGCGCCAGCAGCCATCTCTCCGCGGGCGGAGAGACCCAGTACTTC.

Only one count was recorded for this clone. V is TRBV10-2 and J is TRBJ2-4; a weak D match, TRBD1 (5 bases). Germline V lookup: CDR1 WSHSY, CDR2 SAAADI. The length of the CDR3 is 13 residues. Trimming stripped 3 bases from V and 10 bases from J, with 13 bases between. CDR3 DNA: TGCGCCAGCAGTGACCAGGGTACGTTGATTCAGTACTTC. It yields the protein CASSDQGTLIQYF.

The chain links TRBV18 to TRBJ2-7; D is ambiguous. Germline V lookup: CDR1 KGHSH, CDR2 LQKENI. The CDR3 extends over 14 amino acids. V lost 1 base and J 1 base, leaving 8 bases between the germline ends. Here the CDR3 DNA reads TGTGCCAGCTCACCACGTCCAGGATCCTACGAGCAGTACTTC. This gives the protein CASSPRPGSYEQYF.

This clone was detected only once. The rearrangement links TRBV7-9 to TRBJ1-2; no definite D call. The germline V gene encodes CDR1 SEHNR and CDR2 FQNEAQ (reference sequence). The V end lost 2 bases, the J end lost 4 bases, and 11 bases lay between the germline ends. CDR3 length equals 14 residues. CDR3 sequence reads: CASSLMERSYGYTF. The DNA of the CDR3 is TGTGCCAGCAGCTTAATGGAACGGAGCTATGGCTACACCTTC. The full variable domain, with the rest looked up from reference TRBV7-9 and TRBJ1-2, is DTGVSQNPRHKITKRGQNVTFRCDPISEHNRLYWYRQTLGQGPEFLTYFQNEAQLEKSRLLSDRFSAERPKGSFSTLEIQRTEQGDSAMYLCASSLMERSYGYTFGSGTRLTVV.

This clone was seen once. The genes are TRBV7-9 and TRBJ1-3, with 8 bases lining up with TRBD1. The trim removed 5 bases at V and 2 bases at J, leaving 5 bases unmatched. CDR1 is SEHNR, CDR2 FQNEAQ, per germline (reference sequence). The CDR3 loop spans 15 amino acids. The CDR3 DNA follows: TGTGCCAGCAGCGGCAGGGGGCAGGCTGGAAACACCATATATTTT. This encodes CASSGRGQAGNTIYF.

The chain couples TRBV6-1 to TRBJ2-5; 8 bases are shared with TRBD1. This CDR3 region has 13 residues. The germline V gene has CDR1 MNHNS and CDR2 SASEGT. Losses at the gene ends were 6 bases for V and 11 bases for J; bases not matched to a gene: 11. The CDR3 protein is CASSEDREDRQYF. The CDR3 coding sequence is TGTGCCAGCAGCGAGGACAGGGAAGACCGTCAGTACTTC.

The chain uses TRBV19 and TRBJ1-2; D possibly corresponds to TRBD1 (5 bases). V was shortened by 3 bases and J by 8 bases, with 19 bases between the two germline ends. This CDR3 comprises 15 residues. Looked up from germline, CDR1 is LNHDA and CDR2 is SQIVND (reference sequence). CDR3 sequence reads: CASSMTDTRMGGYTF. The CDR3, as DNA: TGTGCCAGTAGTATGACGGACACCCGAATGGGCGGCTACACCTTC.

The chain combines TRBV4-2 with TRBJ2-5; 12 positions match TRBD2. The CDR3 is 16 amino acids. V lost 6 bases to trimming and J lost 3 bases; unmatched junction nucleotides: 8. Germline CDR1 is LGHNA and CDR2 is YNFKEQ. The CDR3 nucleotides are TGTGCCAGCAGTCTTGGACTAGCGGGAACCGAAGAGACCCAGTACTTC. Protein sequence: CASSLGLAGTEETQYF.

The genes are TRBV19 and TRBJ1-4, with D possibly TRBD1 on 5 matching bases. The CDR3 loop spans 12 amino acids. Trimming cost V 2 bases and J 8 bases, with 6 bases left between them. The germline gives CDR1 LNHDA, CDR2 SQIVND (reference sequence). The CDR3 sequence is CASSIRGEKLFF. The CDR3 nucleotides are TGTGCCAGTAGTATAAGGGGCGAAAAACTGTTTTTT.

The rearrangement links TRBV28 to TRBJ1-1; no clear D gene. This CDR3 comprises 13 residues. The ends were cut back, 5 bases at V and 3 bases at J, with 10 bases in the middle. Germline CDR1 and CDR2: MDHEN and SYDVKM. Written as DNA, the CDR3 is TGTGCCAGCAGTGGGCAAGTAGACACTGAAGCTTTCTTT. Amino acid sequence: CASSGQVDTEAFF. Together with reference TRBV28 and TRBJ1-1, the CDR3 gives the full variable domain: DVKVTQSSRYLVKRTGEKVFLECVQDMDHENMFWYRQDPGLGLRLIYFSYDVKMKEKGDIPEGYSVSREKKERFSLILESASTNQTSMYLCASSGQVDTEAFFGQGTRLTVV.

CDR3 in DNA: TGTGCCTGGAGGGGACCGGGACAGGCCGATGAGCAGTTCTTC. This encodes CAWRGPGQADEQFF. The chain is built from TRBV30 and TRBJ2-1; 8 bases are shared with TRBD1. Per the germline V gene, CDR1 is GTSNPN and CDR2 is SVGIG (reference sequence). The CDR3 totals 14 residues. The J segment lost 8 bases and the V segment lost 3 bases, leaving 9 bases of the junction unmatched.

This sequence joins TRBV18 and TRBJ2-1, with no clear D. CDR3 length: 17 residues. V gave up 0 bases and J gave up 0 bases, with 12 bases separating them. CDR1 KGHSH and CDR2 LQKENI come from the germline V gene. Written as DNA, the CDR3 is TGTGCCAGCTCACCACCGTCGGGCCAAAGCTCCTACAATGAGCAGTTCTTC. Its protein product is CASSPPSGQSSYNEQFF.

The chain carries TRBV10-3 and TRBJ1-6, with a tentative D call TRBD1 (5 bases). Germline values: CDR1 ENHRY, CDR2 SYGVKD. V was clipped by 0 bases and J by 10 bases, with 10 bases between them. There are 14 residues in the CDR3. The CDR3 is CAISESGGASPLHF. The CDR3, as DNA: TGTGCCATCAGTGAGTCGGGAGGGGCGTCACCCCTCCACTTT.

The rearrangement joins TRBV5-1 to TRBJ2-1; D is unclear. CDR1 SGHRS and CDR2 YFSETQ come from the germline V gene. The ends were cut back, 0 bases at V and 2 bases at J, with 9 bases in the middle. This CDR3 has 15 residues. The DNA for the CDR3 is TGCGCCAGCAGCTTGGAACAGCTACCCTACAATGAGCAGTTCTTC. Amino acid sequence: CASSLEQLPYNEQFF. Filled out from reference TRBV5-1 and TRBJ2-1, the complete variable domain reads KAGVTQTPRYLIKTRGQQVTLSCSPISGHRSVSWYQQTPGQGLQFLFEYFSETQRNKGNFPGRFSGRQFSNSRSEMNVSTLELGDSALYLCASSLEQLPYNEQFFGPGTRLTVL.

The V call is TRBV6-1, the J call TRBJ2-2; perhaps TRBD2 as D (6 bases). V lost 6 bases and J lost 6, with 20 bases in between. Per the germline V gene, CDR1 is MNHNS and CDR2 is SASEGT. The CDR3 runs 16 residues. The CDR3 spells CASREYPGPGAGELFF. Written as DNA, the CDR3 is TGTGCCAGCAGAGAATACCCGGGACCGGGAGCCGGGGAGCTGTTTTTT.

The chain has TRBV9 and TRBJ1-5; 7 bases map to TRBD1. CDR1 is SGDLS and CDR2 is YYNGEE in the germline V gene. This CDR3 has 15 amino acids. V shed 4 bases, J shed 2 bases, and the junction held 6 bases outside the gene matches. The CDR3 protein is CASSTQGEGNQPQHF. CDR3 nucleotide sequence: TGTGCCAGCAGCACCCAGGGGGAGGGCAATCAGCCCCAGCATTTT.

This clone was seen a handful of times. The chain links TRBV5-1 to TRBJ2-3; D may be TRBD1 (6 bases). Trimming took 0 bases from V and 9 from J, leaving 17 bases between them. CDR3 length: 15 residues. CDR1 is SGHRS and CDR2 is YFSETQ in the germline V gene. The CDR3 DNA sequence: TGCGCCAGCAGCTTGGAGGCAGGGACACTCCAAACGCAGTATTTT. Protein: CASSLEAGTLQTQYF.

This chain links TRBV11-2 with TRBJ1-2, with 7 bases aligning to TRBD1. The CDR3 sequence is 15 residues long. Germline V gene lookup returns CDR1 SGHAT and CDR2 FQNNGV. V gave up 5 bases and J gave up 3 bases; unmatched junction bases: 9. The CDR3 here is CASSIWDSPDYGYTF. The CDR3 DNA follows: TGTGCCAGCAGCATCTGGGACAGCCCTGACTATGGCTACACCTTC. Together with reference TRBV11-2 and TRBJ1-2, the CDR3 gives the full variable domain: EAGVAQSPRYKIIEKRQSVAFWCNPISGHATLYWYQQILGQGPKLLIQFQNNGVVDDSQLPKDRFSAERLKGVDSTLKIQPAKLEDSAVYLCASSIWDSPDYGYTFGSGTRLTVV.

This chain connects TRBV6-6 to TRBJ1-2, with D maybe TRBD1 (5 bases). Germline-derived CDR1 and CDR2 are MNHNY and SVGAGI (reference sequence). There are 13 residues in the CDR3. The germline V and J ends were trimmed by 5 bases and 3 bases, with 10 bases remaining between them. CDR3 amino acids: CASSQGLYYGYTF. Here the CDR3 DNA reads TGTGCCAGCAGTCAGGGATTGTACTATGGCTACACCTTC.

The V gene is TRBV21-1, the J gene TRBJ1-4. TRBV21-1 is classified as a pseudogene. The CDR3 has 13 amino acids. The CDR3 nucleotides read TGTGCCAGCATATGGAGGGTTAATGAAAAACTGTTTTTT. Its translation is CASIWRVNEKLFF.